A selection of T cell receptor beta chains follows, all from one sample in a study of shared clonotypes between healthy human individuals. This table comes from immunoSEQ multiplex PCR, and its TCRdb copy is limited to in-frame clones, with some not included. The sample has some 2 million clones; about 95% are singletons. The sequenced sample was naive CD8+ T cells sorted from blood. These receptors originate from a man aged 18 to 30 in good health. CDR3s include the opening cysteine and the closing phenylalanine or tryptophan. A D gene is named only where the DNA matches it firmly. Some rows mark clone size as missing; the rest say once, few, many or name a class of expanded clone.

j_call	clone_size	d_call	v_call	cdr3_nt	cdr3_aa
TRBJ2-7	-	TRBD2	TRBV9	TGTGCCAGCAGCGTAGAAGCGGGAGGCGGGGCCTACGAGCAGTACTTC	CASSVEAGGGAYEQYF
TRBJ2-1	-	TRBD2	TRBV10-3	TGTGCCATCACCGGGGGGGAGGCTACCCTAAGGCACAATGAGCAGTTCTTC	CAITGGEATLRHNEQFF
TRBJ2-1	-	-	TRBV30	TGTGCCTGGAGTGTACTCAAGGGGTGGAATGAGCAGTTCTTC	CAWSVLKGWNEQFF
TRBJ1-1	-	-	TRBV5-1	TGCGCCAGCAGCTTGGTAGATGGCACTGAAGCTTTCTTT	CASSLVDGTEAFF
TRBJ1-2	-	TRBD1	TRBV29-1	TGCAGCGTTGAACTTCGGGACAGCTTCGGCTATGGCTACACCTTC	CSVELRDSFGYGYTF
TRBJ2-1	-	-	TRBV7-9	TGTGCCAGCAGCCCGCCAAACAGGGAGGGGGGCAATGAGCAGTTCTTC	CASSPPNREGGNEQFF
TRBJ2-3	-	-	TRBV7-9	TGTGCCAGCAGCCGCGAAGGGGCGGGGATACACACAGATACGCAGTATTTT	CASSREGAGIHTDTQYF
TRBJ1-3	-	-	TRBV6-5	TGTGCCAGCAGTTACTCGGGACAAGCCTCTGGAAACACCATATATTTT	CASSYSGQASGNTIYF
TRBJ2-7	-	-	TRBV18	TGTGCCAGCTCACTTGTGATGGGGGACGAGCAGTACTTC	CASSLVMGDEQYF
TRBJ2-3	-	-	TRBV15	TGTGCCACCAGCACCGGGACATTGGGGACAGATACGCAGTATTTT	CATSTGTLGTDTQYF
TRBJ1-1	-	-	TRBV9	TGTGCCAGCAGCGTGAGCCATCCCGACACTGAAGCTTTCTTT	CASSVSHPDTEAFF
TRBJ2-7	-	TRBD2	TRBV13	TGTGCCAGCAGCTCCAGCGGGAGGGGTTCCTACGAGCAGTACTTC	CASSSSGRGSYEQYF
TRBJ2-7	-	TRBD2	TRBV5-4	TGTGCCAGCAGCTTGCGACTAGCGGGACCCTACGAGCAGTACTTC	CASSLRLAGPYEQYF
TRBJ2-5	-	TRBD1	TRBV4-1	TGCGCCAGCAGCGCCGACAGGGGACAGGGAGAGACCCAGTACTTC	CASSADRGQGETQYF
TRBJ1-4	once	TRBD1	TRBV7-9	TGTGCCAGCAGCTTATCGGACAGGGAGGTCGAAAAACTGTTTTTT	CASSLSDREVEKLFF
TRBJ2-2	-	-	TRBV7-2	TGTGCCAGCAGATCGGACTTCAACACCGGGGAGCTGTTTTTT	CASRSDFNTGELFF
TRBJ1-4	once	-	TRBV7-6	TGTGCCAGCAGCTTAGCGCAGGAGGGTACTGGTGAAAAACTGTTTTTT	CASSLAQEGTGEKLFF
TRBJ1-4	-	TRBD1	TRBV29-1	TGCAGCGTTGAAGATAAAGGACAGGGAGATGAAAAACTGTTTTTT	CSVEDKGQGDEKLFF
TRBJ1-4	once	-	TRBV7-9	TGTGCCAGCAGCTCCTTCTTTGGGGGCGTCGGTAATGAAAAACTGTTTTTT	CASSSFFGGVGNEKLFF
TRBJ2-7	-	-	TRBV4-3	TGCGCCAGCAGCCAAGATCGAGAAGGGAAGTACGAGCAGTACTTC	CASSQDREGKYEQYF
TRBJ2-7	-	TRBD1	TRBV5-4	TGTGCCAGCAGCTGGGACAGGGGGACCTACGAGCAGTACTTC	CASSWDRGTYEQYF
TRBJ2-3	-	-	TRBV9	TGTGCCAGCAGCGCCTTTGGACTATCAGATACGCAGTATTTT	CASSAFGLSDTQYF
TRBJ2-7	-	-	TRBV7-9	TGTGCCAGCAGCTTTACAGGGTACGAGCAGTACTTC	CASSFTGYEQYF
TRBJ2-7	-	-	TRBV4-1	TGCGCCAGCAGCCAAGGGTGGGGGAACTCCTACGAGCAGTACTTC	CASSQGWGNSYEQYF
TRBJ2-5	-	TRBD1	TRBV18	TGTGCCAGCTCACGGGGACAGCAAGAGACCCAGTACTTC	CASSRGQQETQYF
TRBJ1-5	-	-	TRBV7-2	TGTGCCAGCAGCGACCCGGGACTTTCAAATAGCAATCAGCCCCAGCATTTT	CASSDPGLSNSNQPQHF
TRBJ2-3	-	TRBD1	TRBV5-4	TGTGCCAGCAGCACGGGACAGGGGAGCGCAGATACGCAGTATTTT	CASSTGQGSADTQYF
TRBJ2-1	-	-	TRBV4-3	TGCGCCAGCAGCCAAGATCTCCCAGGGACACTGGGGGTTGAGCAGTTCTTC	CASSQDLPGTLGVEQFF
TRBJ2-3	-	TRBD2	TRBV7-9	TGTGCCAGCAGCTCATATAGCGGGGAAGGAGCAGATACGCAGTATTTT	CASSSYSGEGADTQYF
TRBJ2-7	-	-	TRBV9	TGTGCCAGCAGCGTAGAAGGACTGGGAGCCTACGAGCAGTACTTC	CASSVEGLGAYEQYF
TRBJ2-5	-	-	TRBV25-1	TGTGCCAGCACCGGAAGAAAGATCCAGGAGACCCAGTACTTC	CASTGRKIQETQYF
TRBJ2-7	-	-	TRBV4-1	TGCGCCAGCAGCCAATCAGACAGTACCTACGAGCAGTACTTC	CASSQSDSTYEQYF
TRBJ1-6	-	-	TRBV7-9	TGTGCCAGCAGCTTAGAGGTCTTCGGCCTCCACTTT	CASSLEVFGLHF
TRBJ2-1	-	-	TRBV14	TGTGCCAGCAGCCAAGAGTTACGAGGCTACAATGAGCAGTTCTTC	CASSQELRGYNEQFF
TRBJ2-5	-	-	TRBV7-9	TGTGCCAGCAGCTTAGGCCCACAACGGGGGAGAGAGACCCAGTACTTC	CASSLGPQRGRETQYF
TRBJ1-1	-	-	TRBV2	TGTGCCAGCACCGGGGTAAACACTGAAGCTTTCTTT	CASTGVNTEAFF
TRBJ2-7	-	-	TRBV10-1	TGCGCCAGCAGTGTTAGCTCCTACGAGCAGTACTTC	CASSVSSYEQYF
TRBJ1-4	-	-	TRBV28	TGTGCCAGCATCTGGGGCAGAGAGGCAACTAATGAAAAACTGTTTTTT	CASIWGREATNEKLFF
TRBJ2-5	-	TRBD2	TRBV28	TGTGCCAGCAGTCGGACTAGCGGGGGGGCCTCCCAAGAGACCCAGTACTTC	CASSRTSGGASQETQYF
TRBJ1-2	-	-	TRBV7-9	TGTGCCAGCAGCTTAGCCTCGGCCCATGGCTACACCTTC	CASSLASAHGYTF
TRBJ2-2	few	-	TRBV9	TGTGCCAGCAGCGTAGGGATCGGGGAGCTGTTTTTT	CASSVGIGELFF
TRBJ2-3	-	-	TRBV11-2	TGTGCCAGCAGCTTAGTAACCGGGAGAGATACGCAGTATTTT	CASSLVTGRDTQYF
TRBJ2-5	-	-	TRBV18	TGTGCCAGCTCACCCGGGGTTACCCTTCTTCAAGAGACCCAGTACTTC	CASSPGVTLLQETQYF
TRBJ2-5	-	-	TRBV29-1	TGCAGCGTTGTCCCCCAAGGGGAGACCCAGTACTTC	CSVVPQGETQYF
TRBJ1-6	-	TRBD1	TRBV4-1	TGCGCCAGCAGCCTTGTGCAGGGGGAGGATTCACCCCTCCACTTT	CASSLVQGEDSPLHF
TRBJ1-2	-	TRBD1	TRBV9	TGTGCCAGCAGCGCCTGGACAGGGGACGGCTACACCTTC	CASSAWTGDGYTF
TRBJ2-1	-	-	TRBV6-5	TGTGCCAGCAGTTACACGGACTGGAAAGGAGAGCAGTTCTTC	CASSYTDWKGEQFF
TRBJ2-1	-	TRBD2	TRBV11-2	TGTGCCAGCAGCTCACTAGCGATTGACAATGAGCAGTTCTTC	CASSSLAIDNEQFF
TRBJ1-4	-	-	TRBV2	TGTGCCAGTGAGGGGTTAACTAATGAAAAACTGTTTTTT	CASEGLTNEKLFF
TRBJ2-7	-	-	TRBV27	TGTGCCAGCAGTTATGACCTGACGGGCTCTGAGCAGTACTTC	CASSYDLTGSEQYF
TRBJ2-1	-	-	TRBV4-1	TGCGCCAGCAGCCAAGCGCTAGCAGATGAGCAGTTCTTC	CASSQALADEQFF
TRBJ2-2	-	TRBD1	TRBV27	TGTGCCAGCAGTTTTTCGACAGGGGAGTATCACACCGGGGAGCTGTTTTTT	CASSFSTGEYHTGELFF
TRBJ2-1	-	-	TRBV6-6	TGTGCCAGCAGTTACTTAATGGTTGGTGAGCAGTTCTTC	CASSYLMVGEQFF
TRBJ1-6	-	-	TRBV28	TGTGCCAGCAGTCACAGGGTTAATAATTCACCCCTCCACTTT	CASSHRVNNSPLHF
TRBJ2-7	once	-	TRBV19	TGTGCCAGTAGTGTGGGTATAGCCTACGAGCAGTACTTC	CASSVGIAYEQYF